This T cell receptor beta chain is from a study of shared clonotypes between healthy human individuals. The authors split each subset's genomic DNA evenly across several immunoSEQ plates. Repertoires were generated with immunoSEQ multiplex PCR, while TCRdb's copy carries only in-frame clones and drops some. The sample consists of hundreds of thousands of clones, 90% to 98% of them appearing once. Trimming at V came to 4 bases and at J to 5 bases, leaving 23 bases not matched to a gene. The CDR3 extends over 20 amino acids. The germline gives CDR1 SGHKS, CDR2 YYEKEE (reference sequence). CD8 cells classed as naive were CD45RO-negative and positively selected for CCR7, excluding terminally differentiated effector memory CD45RA+ cells.

Input material: naive CD8+ T cells sorted from blood. The V call is TRBV5-5, the J call TRBJ2-5, with TRBD1 matching 10 bases. This clonotype was obtained from a man under 40 in good health. Written as DNA, the CDR3 is TGTGCCAGCAGCCCCGTCGCGGGACAGGGGCTATTAACGTCGGGGGAGACCCAGTACTTC. It specifies CASSPVAGQGLLTSGETQYF.